The 7 T cell receptor beta chains presented below share a single source sample, sequenced in a study of blood T cells in healthy people across ages. PCR was performed a second time for roughly 7 to 11 cycles using a sample-barcoded 5' primer and a J-beta primer mix. TCRdb recomputed calls from the 5' RACE reads with MiXCR, one row per CDR3 protein. This sample has roughly 700,000 distinct CDR3 sequences, with around 45% found just once. Source material: blood. The receptors originated from a woman aged 55 to 70 in good health.

V gene TRBV7-2 combines with J gene TRBJ2-3, with 8 nucleotides matching TRBD1. This CDR3 has 16 amino acids. CDR1 and CDR2 (germline): SGHTA, FQGNSA. The junction had 11 bases not matched to a gene; V was cut back by 5 bases and J by 4 bases. CDR3 region: CASSNPGQGFSDTQYF. DNA of the CDR3: TGTGCCAGCAGCAACCCAGGACAGGGATTTTCAGATACGCAGTATTTT.

The gene calls are TRBV2 and TRBJ1-6, with TRBD1 identical over 11 bases. CDR3 size: 15 residues. From germline, CDR1 is SNHLY and CDR2 FYNNEI. The V gene end was trimmed by 3 bases and the J gene end by 9 bases; junction bases not matched to a gene: 4. The CDR3 region has the DNA TGTGCCAGCAGTGACAGGACAGGGGGCGTTTCACCCCTCCACTTT. It yields the protein CASSDRTGGVSPLHF.

This clonotype has more than one count but fewer than ten. The rearrangement joins TRBV7-2 to TRBJ2-3, with 12 bases that match TRBD2. J was trimmed by 2 bases and V by 5 bases; bases with no gene match: 5. The germline CDR1 and CDR2 sequences are SGHTA and FQGNSA. The CDR3 has 16 residues. The CDR3 loop reads CASSLGLAGYTDTQYF. The CDR3 DNA follows: TGTGCCAGCAGCCTCGGACTAGCGGGATACACAGATACGCAGTATTTT.

The V and J genes are TRBV28 and TRBJ2-3, with 15 bases aligning to TRBD2. This CDR3 is built from 17 residues. Germline loops: CDR1 MDHEN, CDR2 SYDVKM. Trimming cost V 8 bases and J 5 bases; bases outside gene matches: 11. The CDR3 nucleotides are TGTGCCAGCTCAACCCGGACTAGCGGGAGGGCCAGAGATACGCAGTATTTT. Translating gives CASSTRTSGRARDTQYF.

The gene calls are TRBV29-1 and TRBJ2-1; 8 nucleotides line up with TRBD1. Germline assignment: CDR1 SQVTM and CDR2 ANQGSEA. This CDR3 comprises 13 residues. With V trimmed by 8 bases and J by 4 bases, 7 bases remained unmatched. The DNA of the CDR3 is TGCAGCACGACAGGGGCCCTGTACAATGAGCAGTTCTTC. It encodes CSTTGALYNEQFF.

This clonotype was counted a single time. V gene TRBV18 combines with J gene TRBJ2-1, with 8 bases that match TRBD1. Germline CDR1 KGHSH, CDR2 LQKENI. The junction had 8 bases not matched to a gene; V was cut back by 2 bases and J by 2 bases. The CDR3 length is 17 residues. The CDR3 bases are TGTGCCAGCTCACCATCGCAGGGGGCGTCAGCCTACAATGAGCAGTTCTTC. This sequence encodes CASSPSQGASAYNEQFF. Full variable domain (rest looked up from reference TRBV18 and TRBJ2-1): NAGVMQNPRHLVRRRGQEARLRCSPMKGHSHVYWYRQLPEEGLKFMVYLQKENIIDESGMPKERFSAEFPKEGPSILRIQQVVRGDSAAYFCASSPSQGASAYNEQFFGPGTRLTVL.

The sample holds many counts of this clonotype. The rearrangement joins TRBV27 to TRBJ2-1; the D gene is possibly TRBD2 (6 bases). This CDR3 spans 14 amino acids. Trimming cost V 4 bases and J 0 bases, with 7 bases left between them. Germline CDR1 reads MNHEY; CDR2 reads SMNVEV (reference sequence). CDR3 in DNA: TGTGCCAGCAGTTGGGGGGACTCCTACAATGAGCAGTTCTTC. Protein sequence: CASSWGDSYNEQFF.